These T cell receptor beta chains were read from a single sample in a study of cytomegalovirus exposure and HLA in healthy donors. The method was immunoSEQ multiplex PCR; TCRdb's version includes in-frame clones alone and lacks a portion of them. The sample has roughly 200,000 clones, approximately 80% seen once; the top ten hold approximately 0.51%. The specimen was PBMCs. The origin of the receptors is a woman aged 45-65 years in good health and CMV-seronegative. Both conserved end residues are part of each CDR3. Each record gives: J gene, V gene, clone size, D gene, CDR3 protein, CDR3 DNA. The D gene is left open where the match is weak. Expanded clones get a size class; other rows say once, few or many, or leave the size out.

TRBJ2-3	TRBV5-8	.	TRBD2	CASSLEGLELDTQYF	TGTGCCAGCAGCTTGGAGGGACTAGAGCTAGATACGCAGTATTTT
TRBJ2-7	TRBV9	.	TRBD2	CASSVGTSGAYEQYF	TGTGCCAGCAGCGTGGGGACTAGCGGCGCCTACGAGCAGTACTTC
TRBJ2-5	TRBV4-2	.	TRBD2	CASSPSPSGGGQQYF	TGTGCCAGCAGCCCCTCGCCTAGCGGCGGAGGCCAGCAGTACTTC
TRBJ2-3	TRBV7-9	once	.	CASTNGLDTQYF	TGTGCCAGCACCAACGGGTTAGATACGCAGTATTTT
TRBJ2-1	TRBV29-1	.	TRBD2	CSVVGTRAYNEQFF	TGCAGCGTTGTTGGGACTAGGGCCTACAATGAGCAGTTCTTC
TRBJ1-3	TRBV28	.	TRBD1	CASSPGQGTGNTIYF	TGTGCCAGCAGTCCTGGACAGGGGACCGGAAACACCATATATTTT
TRBJ2-7	TRBV18	.	TRBD2	CASSPPSSGGKGEQYF	TGTGCCAGCTCACCCCCCTCTAGCGGGGGGAAAGGGGAGCAGTACTTC
TRBJ1-3	TRBV5-4	once	.	CASSSVGGTGNTIYF	TGTGCCAGCAGCTCGGTAGGGGGAACTGGAAACACCATATATTTT
TRBJ2-1	TRBV28	.	TRBD2	CASSPTAGTSFNNEQFF	TGTGCCAGCAGCCCCACCGCCGGGACTAGTTTTAACAATGAGCAGTTCTTC
TRBJ2-6	TRBV27	.	.	CASSPRGFTGANVLTF	TGTGCCAGCAGTCCCCGAGGGTTCACTGGGGCCAACGTCCTGACTTTC
TRBJ1-3	TRBV5-1	.	.	CASSSEGGNTIYF	TGCGCCAGCAGCTCCGAGGGTGGAAACACCATATATTTT
TRBJ2-7	TRBV28	.	TRBD2	CASRQTSGSLYEQYF	TGTGCCAGCAGGCAGACTAGCGGGTCTCTCTACGAGCAGTACTTC
TRBJ2-7	TRBV28	.	TRBD2	CASSPGLAEHYEQYF	TGTGCCAGCAGCCCGGGACTAGCGGAACACTACGAGCAGTACTTC
TRBJ2-3	TRBV29-1	.	.	CSVEYIGTDTQYF	TGCAGCGTTGAATATATAGGCACAGATACGCAGTATTTT
TRBJ2-1	TRBV28	.	TRBD2	CASSPATSGRYNEQFF	TGTGCCAGCAGTCCCGCTACTAGCGGGAGATACAATGAGCAGTTCTTC
TRBJ2-1	TRBV10-1	few	TRBD2	CASSEGTSDHNEQFF	TGCGCCAGCAGTGAAGGGACTAGCGATCACAATGAGCAGTTCTTC
TRBJ2-3	TRBV5-1	.	TRBD2	CASTKAGAGTDTQYF	TGCGCCAGCACAAAGGCGGGAGCGGGCACAGATACGCAGTATTTT
TRBJ2-2	TRBV25-1	.	.	CASSEPRQMNTGELFF	TGTGCCAGCAGTGAACCGCGACAGATGAACACCGGGGAGCTGTTTTTT
TRBJ1-2	TRBV2	.	TRBD1	CASSGQGDNRYTF	TGTGCCAGCAGTGGCCAGGGGGATAATCGCTACACCTTC
TRBJ1-4	TRBV4-2	.	.	CASSQDSNEKLFF	TGTGCCAGCAGCCAAGACAGTAATGAAAAACTGTTTTTT
TRBJ2-1	TRBV9	.	TRBD2	CASSALAASYNEQFF	TGTGCCAGCAGCGCTCTAGCGGCCTCCTACAATGAGCAGTTCTTC
TRBJ2-2	TRBV9	.	.	CASSVEPGAITGELFF	TGTGCCAGCAGCGTAGAACCAGGGGCCATCACCGGGGAGCTGTTTTTT
TRBJ1-1	TRBV7-9	.	.	CASSFRERWSEAFF	TGTGCCAGCAGCTTTCGGGAGCGTTGGTCTGAAGCTTTCTTT
TRBJ1-4	TRBV30	.	.	CAWSTGMDEKLFF	TGTGCCTGGAGTACAGGGATGGATGAAAAACTGTTTTTT
TRBJ1-1	TRBV6-5	.	.	CASSGQYTEAFF	TGTGCCAGCAGTGGACAGTACACTGAAGCTTTCTTT
TRBJ1-1	TRBV4-3	once	.	CASSQRPGDTEAFF	TGCGCCAGCAGCCAGAGACCAGGGGACACTGAAGCTTTCTTT
TRBJ2-1	TRBV28	.	TRBD2	CASSTLRSGINEQFF	TGTGCCAGCAGTACCCTCCGTAGCGGGATTAATGAGCAGTTCTTC
TRBJ2-5	TRBV5-4	.	TRBD2	CASSRTSGRVETQYF	TGTGCCAGCAGTAGGACTAGCGGGAGAGTAGAGACCCAGTACTTC
TRBJ1-1	TRBV9	few	TRBD1	CASSGTGGTEAFF	TGTGCCAGCAGCGGAACAGGGGGCACTGAAGCTTTCTTT
TRBJ2-5	TRBV7-2	.	.	CASSLESRRGSSQYF	TGTGCCAGCAGCTTAGAGTCCAGGAGGGGTTCGAGCCAGTACTTC
TRBJ2-7	TRBV13	.	.	CASSLGGRGEQYF	TGTGCCAGCAGCTTAGGCGGGAGAGGGGAGCAGTACTTC
TRBJ1-2	TRBV2	.	.	CASSAGLNYGYTF	TGTGCCAGCAGTGCGGGACTTAACTATGGCTACACCTTC
TRBJ2-5	TRBV6-1	few	TRBD1	CASLGQGVLGETQYF	TGTGCCAGCCTTGGGCAGGGGGTGCTCGGGGAGACCCAGTACTTC
TRBJ1-4	TRBV7-2	.	.	CASSLQGRDEKLFF	TGTGCCAGCAGCTTACAGGGTAGAGATGAAAAACTGTTTTTT
TRBJ1-2	TRBV15	.	TRBD1	CATSRRDSRHGYTF	TGTGCCACCAGCAGAAGGGACAGTAGGCATGGCTACACCTTC
TRBJ2-7	TRBV11-3	.	.	CASSLQGKGEQYF	TGTGCCAGCAGCTTACAGGGGAAAGGCGAGCAGTACTTC
TRBJ2-7	TRBV6-5	.	.	CASSYRPGSYEQYF	TGTGCCAGCAGTTACCGCCCCGGGTCCTACGAGCAGTACTTC
TRBJ1-2	TRBV5-5	.	TRBD1	CASSFERQGANYGYTF	TGTGCCAGCAGCTTCGAACGACAGGGGGCGAACTATGGCTACACCTTC
TRBJ2-7	TRBV2	.	TRBD2	CASGGLANYEQYF	TGTGCCAGCGGTGGACTAGCGAACTACGAGCAGTACTTC
TRBJ2-3	TRBV4-2	.	TRBD2	CASSQEGLAGAMDTQYF	TGTGCCAGCAGCCAAGAAGGTCTAGCGGGAGCTATGGATACGCAGTATTTT
TRBJ2-6	TRBV27	.	TRBD2	CASSTWTSGNSGANVLTF	TGTGCCAGCAGTACGTGGACTAGCGGCAACTCTGGGGCCAACGTCCTGACTTTC
TRBJ1-5	TRBV18	few	.	CASSLQHQPQHF	TGTGCCAGCTCACTACAGCATCAGCCCCAGCATTTT
TRBJ2-7	TRBV28	.	TRBD2	CASSSPRGTSGRIGQYF	TGTGCCAGCAGCAGTCCCCGTGGGACTAGCGGGAGGATTGGGCAGTACTTC
TRBJ2-7	TRBV25-1	.	.	CASSAFGHSYEQYF	TGTGCCAGCAGTGCCTTTGGGCACTCCTACGAGCAGTACTTC
TRBJ2-1	TRBV5-1	.	.	CASSLAREDNEQFF	TGCGCCAGCAGCTTGGCTAGAGAAGACAATGAGCAGTTCTTC
TRBJ2-5	TRBV9	few	.	CASSSSFGGKYQETQYF	TGTGCCAGCAGCTCCTCATTCGGGGGAAAGTACCAAGAGACCCAGTACTTC
TRBJ1-4	TRBV2	.	.	CASSEGQGGFPVFF	TGTGCCAGCAGTGAGGGGCAGGGAGGGTTCCCAGTGTTTTTT
TRBJ2-7	TRBV5-1	once	.	CASSPTTDSYEQYF	TGCGCCAGCAGCCCGACGACAGACTCCTACGAGCAGTACTTC